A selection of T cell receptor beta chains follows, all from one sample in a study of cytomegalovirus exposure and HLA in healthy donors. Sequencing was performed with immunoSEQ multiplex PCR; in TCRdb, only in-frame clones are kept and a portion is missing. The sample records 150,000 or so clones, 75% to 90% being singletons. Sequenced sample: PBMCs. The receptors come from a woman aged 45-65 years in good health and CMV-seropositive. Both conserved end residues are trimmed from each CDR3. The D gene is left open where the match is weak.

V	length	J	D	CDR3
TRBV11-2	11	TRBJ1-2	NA	ASSFGGLRGYT
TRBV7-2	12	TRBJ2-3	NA	ASSREQATDTQY
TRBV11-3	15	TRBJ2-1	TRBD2	ASSLDAAGGNYNEQF
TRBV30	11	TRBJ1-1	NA	AWCREMNTEDF
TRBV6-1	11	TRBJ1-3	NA	VTRRESGNTIY
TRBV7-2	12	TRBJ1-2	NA	ASSPGQNNYGYT
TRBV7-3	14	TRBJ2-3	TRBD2	ASSSSWGGSTDTQY
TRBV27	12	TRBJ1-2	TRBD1	ASSLGRGNYGYT
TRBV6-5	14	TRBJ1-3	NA	ASSYSSTYSGNTIY
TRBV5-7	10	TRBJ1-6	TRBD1	ASGDRGSPLH
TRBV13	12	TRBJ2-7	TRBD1	ASSLRQGIYEQY
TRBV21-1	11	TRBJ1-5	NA	ASSNRRRQPQH
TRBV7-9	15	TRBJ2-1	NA	SSSSLAEVLSYNEQF
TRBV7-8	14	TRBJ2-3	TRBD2	ASSPLAGGPTDTQY
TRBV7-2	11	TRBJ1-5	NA	ASSLGQAGDKH
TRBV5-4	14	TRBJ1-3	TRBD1	ASSGGTGRDGNTIY
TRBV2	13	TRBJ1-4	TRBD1	ASSESGQDNEKLF
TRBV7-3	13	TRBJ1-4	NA	ASSLQHLENEKLF
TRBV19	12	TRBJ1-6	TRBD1	ASSIGRGNSPLH
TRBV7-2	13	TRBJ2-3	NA	ASSSRLGATDTQY
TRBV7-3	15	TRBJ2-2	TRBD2	ASSPSGTGSGTGELF
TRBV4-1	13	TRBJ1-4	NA	ASSQGTGEVEKLF
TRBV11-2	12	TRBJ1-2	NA	ASSLDGRDYGYT
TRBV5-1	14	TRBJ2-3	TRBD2	ASSLRLAGGTDTQY
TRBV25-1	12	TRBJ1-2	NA	ASSLPPPSGGYT
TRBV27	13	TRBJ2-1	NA	ASSLFRGGGNEQF
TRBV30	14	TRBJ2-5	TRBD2	AWSVRLAGVRGTQY
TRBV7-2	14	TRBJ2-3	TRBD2	ASSWTSGTGRDTQY
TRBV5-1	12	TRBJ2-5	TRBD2	ASSLVRGGETQY
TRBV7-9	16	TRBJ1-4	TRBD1	ASSSRTGGSATNEKLF
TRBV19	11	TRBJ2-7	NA	ASSMYSSYEQY
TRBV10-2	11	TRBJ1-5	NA	ASATGGWQPQH
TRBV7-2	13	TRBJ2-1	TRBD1	ASSLGTGFYNEQF
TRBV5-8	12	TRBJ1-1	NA	ASSFLEGLTEAF
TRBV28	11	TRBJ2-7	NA	ATTRGSSYEQY
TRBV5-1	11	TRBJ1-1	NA	ASSFVENTEAF
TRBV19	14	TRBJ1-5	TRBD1	ASSLPGTGGSQPQH